This is a list of T cell receptor beta chains from one sample in a study of technical replicates of blood from a few donors. Data came from immunoSEQ multiplex PCR; TCRdb stores just in-frame clones and leaves some out. The sample shows around 79,000 clones, roughly 94% of them seen only once. The sample taken for sequencing was T cells isolated from PBMCs. Every receptor here comes from a human donor in good health. The CDR3 runs from the conserved cysteine through the conserved F or W. The D gene is left open where the match is weak. Rows may omit the clone size; those that give it use once, few, many or a size class.

>TRBV7-9|NA|TRBJ2-6|NA
TGTGCCAGCAGAAACCTGGGGGGGGCAGGGGCCAACGTCCTGACTTTC
CASRNLGGAGANVLTF
>TRBV2|NA|TRBJ2-3|NA
TGTGCCAGCAGTGCGGGAGAATTGGTTACAGATACGCAGTATTTT
CASSAGELVTDTQYF
>TRBV5-6|NA|TRBJ2-2|TRBD2
TGTGCCAGCAGCTTGGCGGGGGGGCACTACACCGGGGAGCTGTTTTTT
CASSLAGGHYTGELFF
>TRBV9|NA|TRBJ2-7|NA
TGTGCCAGCAGCGCTGGAGGAGACCCAACCTACGAGCAGTACTTC
CASSAGGDPTYEQYF
>TRBV28|NA|TRBJ1-4|TRBD1
TGTGCCAGCAGTCCCGGGACAGGCGAAAAACTGTTTTTT
CASSPGTGEKLFF
>TRBV29-1|NA|TRBJ2-3|NA
TGCAGCTCCCGAGGAGGGAGCACAGATACGCAGTATTTT
CSSRGGSTDTQYF
>TRBV10-3|once|TRBJ2-1|NA
TGTGCCATCAGCTACACAGACAATGAGCAGTTCTTC
CAISYTDNEQFF
>TRBV29-1|NA|TRBJ2-1|TRBD2
TGCAGCGTTGGGCTAGCGGGAGGCTACAATGAGCAGTTCTTC
CSVGLAGGYNEQFF
>TRBV7-6|NA|TRBJ2-5|NA
TGTGCCAGCAGCTTAGTTTTGGGCCAGCAAGAGACCCAGTACTTC
CASSLVLGQQETQYF
>TRBV10-2|NA|TRBJ1-5|NA
TGCGCCAGCAGTGAATCCAGGGGTGGTCAGCCCCAGCATTTT
CASSESRGGQPQHF
>TRBV27|NA|TRBJ2-1|TRBD2
TGTGCCAGCAGTTTACCGGGACTAGCGGGAAACAATGAGCAGTTCTTC
CASSLPGLAGNNEQFF
>TRBV30|NA|TRBJ2-7|NA
TGTGCCTGGAGTGTAGGGGGCTACGAGCAGTACTTC
CAWSVGGYEQYF